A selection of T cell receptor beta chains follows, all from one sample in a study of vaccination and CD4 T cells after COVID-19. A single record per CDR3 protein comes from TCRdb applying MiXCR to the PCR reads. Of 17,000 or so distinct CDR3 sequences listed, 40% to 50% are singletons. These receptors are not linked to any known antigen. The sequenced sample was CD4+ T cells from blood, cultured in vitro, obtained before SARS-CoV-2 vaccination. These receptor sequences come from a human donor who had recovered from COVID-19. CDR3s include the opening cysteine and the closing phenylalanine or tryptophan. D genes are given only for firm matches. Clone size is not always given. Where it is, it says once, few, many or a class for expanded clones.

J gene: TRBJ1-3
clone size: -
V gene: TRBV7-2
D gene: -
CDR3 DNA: TGTGCCAGCAGCTTAGCAGGGGGTGGAAACACCATATATTTT
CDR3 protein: CASSLAGGGNTIYF

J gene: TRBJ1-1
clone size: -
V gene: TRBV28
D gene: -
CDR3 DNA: TGTGCCAGCAGTGCCCAGGGATATTACACTGAAGCTTTCTTT
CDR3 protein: CASSAQGYYTEAFF

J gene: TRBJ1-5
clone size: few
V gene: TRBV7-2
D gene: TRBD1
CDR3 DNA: TGTGCCAGCAGCTTAGATACGGGACAGAGCAATCAGCCCCAGCATTTT
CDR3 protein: CASSLDTGQSNQPQHF

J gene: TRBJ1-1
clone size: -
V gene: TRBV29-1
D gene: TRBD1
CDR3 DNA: TGCAGCGCCGGACAGGGGAACACTGAAGCTTTCTTT
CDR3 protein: CSAGQGNTEAFF

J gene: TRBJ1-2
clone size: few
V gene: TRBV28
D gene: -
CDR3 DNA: TGTGCCAGCAGTCAGAACTATGGCTACACCTTC
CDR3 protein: CASSQNYGYTF

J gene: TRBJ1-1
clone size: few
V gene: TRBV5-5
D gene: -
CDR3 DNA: TGTGCCAGCAGCACGGAGCTGGCCAACACTGAAGCTTTCTTT
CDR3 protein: CASSTELANTEAFF

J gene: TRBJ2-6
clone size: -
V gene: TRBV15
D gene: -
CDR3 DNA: TGTGCCACCAGCACCACAGGTTCTGGGGCCAACGTCCTGACTTTC
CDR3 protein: CATSTTGSGANVLTF

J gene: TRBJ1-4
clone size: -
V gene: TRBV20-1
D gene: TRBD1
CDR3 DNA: TGCAGTGCTCCCCGGGACAGGGTGTTCAGAAAACTGTTTTTT
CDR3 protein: CSAPRDRVFRKLFF

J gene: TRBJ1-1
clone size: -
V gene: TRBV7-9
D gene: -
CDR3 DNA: TGTGCCAGCAGTCCCTCGCAACACCATAAAGCTTTCTTT
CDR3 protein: CASSPSQHHKAFF

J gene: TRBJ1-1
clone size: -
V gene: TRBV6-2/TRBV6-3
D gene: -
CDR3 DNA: TGTGCCAGCAGTTACTTTCGTGGGGGCACTGAAGCTTTCTTT
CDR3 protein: CASSYFRGGTEAFF